A selection of T cell receptor beta chains follows, all from one sample in a study of T cell responses to AZD1222 COVID-19 vaccine. Produced via immunoSEQ multiplex PCR; TCRdb's table is partial and in-frame only. The table has about 150,000 clones, less than 90% seen once; the top ten hold 3% to 3.5%. This specimen was peripheral blood, taken on day 0 of AZD1222 vaccination. These receptors were taken from an adult in good health. The CDR3 runs from the conserved cysteine through the conserved F or W. D genes are given only for firm matches.

j_call | v_call | d_call | cdr3_aa
TRBJ2-3 | TRBV27 | NA | CASSLRERGTDTQYF
TRBJ1-1 | TRBV6-5 | NA | CASSRARTEAFF
TRBJ1-5 | TRBV6-5 | NA | CASTLNRGGGQPQHF
TRBJ1-3 | TRBV7-2 | TRBD1 | CASSSRGGRSGNTIYF
TRBJ1-3 | TRBV6-5 | NA | CASSSTPTSGNTIYF
TRBJ2-7 | TRBV28 | NA | CASHMSGERSYEQYF
TRBJ1-4 | TRBV6-2/TRBV6-3 | NA | CASSYRRTFNEKLFF
TRBJ1-5 | TRBV6-4 | TRBD1 | CASSDGWSRGNQPQHF
TRBJ2-7 | TRBV6-6 | NA | CASRYGQQRYEQYF
TRBJ1-2 | TRBV28 | NA | CASSFTGRSYGYTF
TRBJ1-2 | TRBV4-2 | NA | CASSQPSEGGYTF
TRBJ2-7 | TRBV3-1/TRBV3-2 | NA | CASSPTSNEQYF
TRBJ1-6 | TRBV20-1 | TRBD1 | CSASETGGGSPLHF
TRBJ1-1 | TRBV29-1 | TRBD1 | CSATGGANVNTEAFF
TRBJ1-2 | TRBV9 | TRBD1 | CASSTRDRAYYGYTF